The TCR beta chain under discussion was sequenced for a study of human T cells and chemical hapten exposure. At the level of the study: Diphenylcyclopropenone was applied weekly to patients' scalps across the approximately 25-week study.

The time point is: patch test 3, about 24 weeks after DPC sensitization. Treatment in this sample: therapeutic diphenylcyclopropenone sensitization with weekly scalp DPC. Phlebotomy was performed prior to application of every patch test. General study findings and limits: TCRs at a frequency above 1 in 1000 stayed unchanged with DPC sensitization.

On this clonotype: What it binds is unknown.

TCRdb used MiXCR to reprocess the RACE reads, holding one entry per CDR3 protein. The repertoire holds under 200,000 distinct CDR3 sequences, about a quarter seen once, with 2.1% in the top ten. The specimen comprised whole blood, sampled in connection with sensitization to the hapten diphenylcyclopropenone (DPC). This TCR was recovered from a woman aged 18-30 years with alopecia areata. Some clones in this sample may be carry-over from other donors' samples.

The CDR3 nucleotides are TGTGCCAGCAGCTTCCGCGGGGGTAGCACAGATACGCAGTATTTT. Translated: CASSFRGGSTDTQYF. The chain combines TRBV7-2 with TRBJ2-3, with 7 bases that match TRBD2. CDR3 length: 15 residues. Germline CDR1 SGHTA, CDR2 FQGNSA. Trimming removed 3 bases from V and 0 bases from J; junction bases left unmatched: 3.